These 21 T cell receptor beta chains originate from one sample sequenced in a study of cytomegalovirus exposure and HLA in healthy donors. With 60 Vbeta and 13 Jbeta primers, the PCR was carried out. This table comes from immunoSEQ multiplex PCR, and its TCRdb copy is limited to in-frame clones, with some not included. This table has about 69,000 clones, 60% to 85% appearing once. Sequencing was done on a sample of PBMCs. The source of these receptors is a man aged 18 to 30 in good health and CMV-seronegative.

In its sample, this clone was seen a few times. The gene calls are TRBV5-1 and TRBJ2-3; TRBD2 might be the D (6 bases). The V end was cut by 0 bases, the J end by 1 base, with 6 bases between. CDR3 length equals 14 residues. Per the germline V gene, CDR1 is SGHRS and CDR2 is YFSETQ. CDR3 DNA: TGCGCCAGCAGCTTGGGGGGGGGCACAGATACGCAGTATTTT. Encoded protein: CASSLGGGTDTQYF.

The rearrangement links TRBV21-1 to TRBJ2-5; TRBD2, as called in the table, went unchecked against the DNA. The DNA end lines up better with TRBJ2-7; the J call may be wrong. TRBV21-1 represents a pseudogene. The CDR3 is 14 residues long. The CDR3 protein is CASACGRTLDEQYF. Here the CDR3 DNA reads TGTGCCAGCGCCTGCGGGAGAACCTTAGACGAGCAGTACTTC.

The chain employs TRBV2 and TRBJ2-7, with D perhaps matching TRBD2 (6 bases). Trimming removed 6 bases at V and 3 bases at J, with 9 bases between. The CDR3 is 12 amino acids. Germline V gene sequence: CDR1 SNHLY, CDR2 FYNNEI. CDR3 coding DNA: TGTGCCAGCAGGGGGACTGGCTACGAGCAGTACGTC. As protein: CASRGTGYEQYV.

The table lists this clone with a count of one. This sequence joins TRBV12-5 and TRBJ1-4; D not resolved. With 2 bases removed from V and 0 bases from J, the gap between germline ends came to 4 bases. The germline V gene encodes CDR1 LGHNT and CDR2 FRNRAP. The CDR3 sequence is 14 residues long. The DNA for the CDR3 is TGTGCTAGTGGTTTGTCTGCAACTAATGAAAAACTGTTTTTT. It translates to CASGLSATNEKLFF. Full variable domain (missing parts from reference TRBV12-5 and TRBJ1-4): DARVTQTPRHKVTEMGQEVTMRCQPILGHNTVFWYRQTMMQGLELLAYFRNRAPLDDSGMPKDRFSAEMPDATLATLKIQPSEPRDSAVYFCASGLSATNEKLFFGSGTQLSVL.

This sequence joins TRBV5-5 and TRBJ1-1; D remains unclear. V was clipped by 3 bases and J by 1 base, with 10 bases between them. The CDR3 has 14 residues. Germline V gives CDR1 SGHKS, CDR2 YYEKEE (reference sequence). The CDR3 DNA sequence: TGTGCCAGCAGCTGGGTACAGCCGAACACTGAAGCTTTCTTT. Encoded protein: CASSWVQPNTEAFF.

This clone was recorded a few times. The chain recombines TRBV5-6 with TRBJ2-5, with 8 bases that match TRBD2. With 0 bases clipped from V and 1 base from J, the junction kept 2 bases outside the gene matches. CDR3 size: 15 residues. Germline CDR1 and CDR2: SGHDT and YYEEEE. The DNA for the CDR3 is TGTGCCAGCAGCTTGGCCGGGAGGGGCCAAGAGACCCAGTACTTC. Its translation is CASSLAGRGQETQYF.

This chain uses TRBV5-5 with TRBJ1-5, with no clear D. Trimming took off 2 bases at V and 4 bases at J, with 7 bases between the two ends. Per the germline V gene, CDR1 is SGHKS and CDR2 is YYEKEE (reference sequence). CDR3 length equals 13 residues. The CDR3 loop reads CASSFAGNQPQHF. The CDR3 nucleotides read TGTGCCAGCAGCTTCGCAGGTAATCAGCCCCAGCATTTT.

This clone is a singleton in its sample. The gene calls are TRBV7-2 and TRBJ2-5; 11 bases are shared with TRBD2. V trimming: 0 bases; J trimming: 11 bases; junction bases outside the gene matches: 17. Germline CDR1 SGHTA, CDR2 FQGNSA. The CDR3 is 18 amino acids. The CDR3 here is CASSLARVGSGGVSEQYF. CDR3 bases: TGTGCCAGCAGCTTAGCGCGAGTTGGTAGCGGGGGGGTAAGTGAGCAGTACTTC. Full variable domain (rest looked up from reference TRBV7-2 and TRBJ2-5): GAGVSQSPSNKVTEKGKDVELRCDPISGHTALYWYRQSLGQGLEFLIYFQGNSAPDKSGLPSDRFSAERTGGSVSTLTIQRTQQEDSAVYLCASSLARVGSGGVSEQYFGPGTRLLVL.

This clone was recorded once. The CDR3 loop reads CASSSSTGFTGELFF. CDR3 DNA sequence: TGTGCCAGCAGCTCGTCGACAGGGTTCACCGGGGAGCTGTTTTTT. This chain links TRBV7-3 with TRBJ2-2; 7 bases agree with TRBD1. The CDR3 is made up of 15 amino acids. V lost 4 bases and J lost 4; bases outside the gene matches: 6. The germline CDR1 and CDR2 sequences are SGHTA and FQGTGA.

This clone was observed a few times. V gene TRBV7-9 combines with J gene TRBJ1-1; D ambiguous. Trimming cost V 3 bases and J 3 bases, with 11 bases left between them. CDR3 size: 14 residues. In germline, CDR1 is SEHNR, CDR2 FQNEAQ (reference sequence). CDR3 sequence reads: CASSLEGEYTEAFF. CDR3 coding DNA: TGTGCCAGCAGCTTGGAGGGAGAGTACACTGAAGCTTTCTTT.

The V and J genes are TRBV4-1 and TRBJ2-7; 9 bases line up with TRBD1. CDR1 and CDR2 (germline): MGHRA, YSYEKL. The CDR3 totals 16 residues. J lost 4 bases, V lost 1 base, and 8 bases had no gene match. The CDR3 region is CASSQASGQGRYEQYF. CDR3 coding DNA: TGCGCCAGCAGCCAAGCCTCCGGACAGGGGAGGTACGAGCAGTACTTC.

A word on this clone: The germline gene is not matched at one end of the junction; a read error may be the cause. The sample carries other DNA sequences with the same CDR3. V is TRBV7-3 and J is TRBJ2-3, with D perhaps matching TRBD1 (6 bases). Germline assignment: CDR1 SGHTA and CDR2 FQGTGA. The CDR3 totals 15 residues. The DNA for the CDR3 is TGCGCCAGCAGCTTAACAGGAAGGGGGACAGATACGCAGTATTTT. Translation: CASSLTGRGTDTQYF.

The chain is built from TRBV7-8 and TRBJ2-3; D remains unclear. Trimming pared 5 bases from V and 8 bases from J, leaving 20 bases between. Germline V CDR1 and CDR2: SGHVS, FQNEAQ. The CDR3 is made up of 15 amino acids. The CDR3 DNA reads TGTGCCAGCAGCCCCCCCGTTAGCAGAACTGTTACGCAGTATTTT. It is translated as CASSPPVSRTVTQYF.

This clone was observed a single time. The rearrangement links TRBV11-2 to TRBJ2-7; D possibly corresponds to TRBD2 (7 bases). V was pared by 5 bases and J by 5 bases, with 16 bases between. Germline V gene sequence: CDR1 SGHAT, CDR2 FQNNGV. CDR3 length: 14 amino acids. The CDR3 DNA reads TGTGCCAGCAGCCCAAGGGGGGAGGGAGACGAGCAGTACGTC. Translating it yields CASSPRGEGDEQYV.

The gene calls are TRBV11-2 and TRBJ1-1, with D perhaps TRBD1 (5 bases). The germline gives CDR1 SGHAT, CDR2 FQNNGV. The CDR3 extends over 13 amino acids. Deletions cut 5 bases from V and 8 bases from J, with 15 bases between. Here the CDR3 DNA reads TGTGCCAGCAGCATAAGCCAGGGAGGAGAAGCTTTCTTT. Its translation is CASSISQGGEAFF.

V is TRBV6-5 and J is TRBJ1-1, with D tentatively TRBD1 (6 bases). V was clipped by 2 bases and J by 4 bases, with 14 bases between them. Per the germline V gene, CDR1 is MNHEY and CDR2 is SVGAGI. This CDR3 is built from 15 residues. The DNA for the CDR3 is TGTGCCAGCAGTTACCGGGGACACGGAGGCACTGAAGCTTTCTTT. Its protein product is CASSYRGHGGTEAFF.

The chain carries TRBV7-2 and TRBJ1-2; D gene uncertain. Germline lookup yields CDR1 SGHTA and CDR2 FQGNSA. The CDR3 has 14 amino acids. Trimming shortened V by 5 bases and J by 6 bases, and 16 bases separated the two germline ends. The CDR3 protein is CASSNPRHIDGYTF. CDR3 DNA: TGTGCCAGCAGCAATCCTCGACATATAGATGGCTACACCTTC.

The chain has TRBV27 and TRBJ1-4; D perhaps matches TRBD1 (6 bases). This CDR3 comprises 15 residues. The germline gives CDR1 MNHEY, CDR2 SMNVEV (reference sequence). Deletions cut 7 bases from V and 5 bases from J, with 17 bases between. In DNA form, the CDR3 reads TGTGCCAGCAAAAGTTACAGGGAGGGAAATGAAAAACTGTTTTTT. Its protein product is CASKSYREGNEKLFF.

The rearrangement links TRBV5-1 to TRBJ1-3; 7 bases are a match to TRBD1. Looked up from germline, CDR1 is SGHRS and CDR2 is YFSETQ. This CDR3 is 16 amino acids long. The trim removed 4 bases at V and 0 bases at J, leaving 7 bases unmatched. The CDR3 DNA is TGCGCCAGCAGCGGAACAGGGGCCAACTCTGGAAACACCATATATTTT. Its translation is CASSGTGANSGNTIYF.

This chain uses TRBV4-2 with TRBJ2-5, with TRBD2 matching over 12 bases. V shed 4 bases and J 6 bases; nucleotides not matched to a gene: 6. Germline CDR1 reads LGHNA; CDR2 reads YNFKEQ. The length of the CDR3 is 15 residues. The CDR3 here is CASSLRTSGEKTQYF. In nucleotides, the CDR3 is TGTGCCAGCAGCCTTCGGACTAGCGGGGAAAAGACCCAGTACTTC.

The chain links TRBV18 to TRBJ2-2; 8 bases align to TRBD2. Trimming took 3 bases from V and 4 from J; bases not matched to a gene: 7. This CDR3 contains 16 residues. Germline V CDR1 and CDR2: KGHSH, LQKENI. The CDR3 DNA reads as TGTGCCAGCTCACCTCGAAGCGGGGGATCCACCGGGGAGCTGTTTTTT. It translates to CASSPRSGGSTGELFF. Full variable domain (remainder filled in from reference TRBV18 and TRBJ2-2): NAGVMQNPRHLVRRRGQEARLRCSPMKGHSHVYWYRQLPEEGLKFMVYLQKENIIDESGMPKERFSAEFPKEGPSILRIQQVVRGDSAAYFCASSPRSGGSTGELFFGEGSRLTVL.